This T cell receptor beta chain was captured in a study of OX40 agonist ivuxolimab in advanced cancers. CDR1 and CDR2 from the germline V gene are SEHNR and FQNEAQ (reference sequence). This CDR3 contains 16 residues. Trimming left V 7 bases short and J 8 bases short, with 21 bases between. Repertoires were generated with immunoSEQ multiplex PCR, while TCRdb's copy carries only in-frame clones and drops some. Of 100,000 to 150,000 clones in the sample, around 93% were seen once. The source was CD4+ or CD8+ T cells sorted from blood, collected in a trial of the OX40 agonist ivuxolimab. The TCR sequence derives from an adult with an advanced solid tumor such as melanoma, head and neck, liver or kidney cancer. The chain couples TRBV7-9 to TRBJ2-6; a weak D match, TRBD1 (6 bases). CDR3 protein: CASNPRPGQTPNVLTF. The CDR3 DNA is TGTGCCAGCAACCCGCGGCCGGGACAAACTCCCAACGTCCTGACTTTC.